Shown below are 15 T cell receptor beta chains from a single sample sequenced in a study of cytomegalovirus exposure and HLA in healthy donors. Measured with immunoSEQ multiplex PCR; TCRdb has only the in-frame clones, and not every one. This table has approximately 300,000 clones, around 90% appearing once. The sample consisted of PBMCs. These receptors originate from a woman aged 25-40 years in good health and CMV-seropositive.

This chain joins TRBV28 and TRBJ2-7, with 8 bases aligning to TRBD1. Germline CDR1 and CDR2: MDHEN and SYDVKM. V gave up 6 bases and J gave up 3 bases; unmatched junction bases: 4. The CDR3 contains 13 residues. The CDR3 loop is CASSGQGLYEQYF. CDR3 nucleotides: TGTGCCAGCAGCGGACAGGGCCTCTACGAGCAGTACTTC.

The J gene is TRBJ2-7, the V gene TRBV7-9, with a weak D call TRBD2 (6 bases). The CDR3 totals 13 residues. CDR1 is SEHNR, CDR2 FQNEAQ, per germline (reference sequence). With 9 bases removed from V and 6 bases from J, the gap between germline ends came to 18 bases. For the CDR3, the DNA is TGTGCCAGTTTGGACCGGGAGCGTTTCGAGCAGTACTTC. Translating it yields CASLDRERFEQYF.

The chain combines TRBV11-2 with TRBJ2-7; D might be TRBD2 (6 bases). This CDR3 is built from 16 residues. Trimming left V 5 bases short and J 2 bases short, with 19 bases between. Germline V lookup: CDR1 SGHAT, CDR2 FQNNGV. The CDR3 DNA follows: TGTGCCAGCAGCCCCGACGGACTACTAATGACCTACGAGCAGTACTTC. This sequence encodes CASSPDGLLMTYEQYF.

The chain recombines TRBV7-3 with TRBJ2-1, with 10 bases fitting TRBD2. Per germline, CDR1 SGHTA and CDR2 FQGTGA. The CDR3 runs to 16 residues. After removal of 0 bases from V and 5 bases from J, the junction contained 4 bases not matched to a gene. The chain's CDR3 is CASSLTIAGGNNEQFF. The CDR3 DNA reads as TGTGCCAGCAGCTTAACGATAGCGGGAGGAAACAATGAGCAGTTCTTC.

This chain uses TRBV30 with TRBJ2-5; D call uncertain. The V gene lost 2 bases and the J gene lost 1 base, with 8 bases spanning the gap. CDR3 length: 13 residues. Germline CDR1 GTSNPN, CDR2 SVGIG (reference sequence). The CDR3 loop is CAWSRFSQETQYF. Here the CDR3 DNA reads TGTGCCTGGAGTCGGTTCAGCCAAGAGACCCAGTACTTC.

The V call is TRBV7-8, the J call TRBJ1-5; the D gene is possibly TRBD1 (5 bases). CDR1 and CDR2 from the germline V gene are SGHVS and FQNEAQ. V dropped 5 bases and J dropped 3 bases, with 14 bases sitting between them. The CDR3 is 15 residues long. The DNA of the CDR3 is TGTGCCAGCAGCGTCGGGACCGTTACCAATCAGCCCCAGCATTTT. Protein sequence: CASSVGTVTNQPQHF.

V is TRBV7-2 and J is TRBJ2-5, with 9 bases lining up with TRBD2. In germline, CDR1 is SGHTA, CDR2 FQGNSA. This CDR3 has 14 residues. J gave up 5 bases and V 6 bases, and 7 bases lay outside the gene matches. CDR3 sequence (DNA): TGTGCCAGCAGTCGGCGGGGGGGCGGTGAGACCCAGTACTTC. Translation gives CASSRRGGGETQYF. The whole variable domain, remainder taken from reference TRBV7-2 and TRBJ2-5, is GAGVSQSPSNKVTEKGKDVELRCDPISGHTALYWYRQSLGQGLEFLIYFQGNSAPDKSGLPSDRFSAERTGGSVSTLTIQRTQQEDSAVYLCASSRRGGGETQYFGPGTRLLVL.

The chain employs TRBV7-2 and TRBJ1-5; D not certain. The length of the CDR3 is 15 residues. Per the germline V gene, CDR1 is SGHTA and CDR2 is FQGNSA. V lost 4 bases and J 0 bases, leaving 10 bases between the germline ends. CDR3 sequence (DNA): TGTGCCAGCAGCTCCCACGTAAATAGCAATCAGCCCCAGCATTTT. Protein sequence: CASSSHVNSNQPQHF.

This clone has a single count. The chain couples TRBV4-3 to TRBJ2-7, with a tentative D call TRBD2 (6 bases). The germline V and J ends were trimmed by 4 bases and 7 bases, with 11 bases remaining between them. CDR1 is LGHNA, CDR2 YSLEER, per germline. This CDR3 is built from 12 residues. CDR3: CASSLAGGEQYF. The DNA of the CDR3 is TGCGCCAGCAGCCTAGCCGGGGGTGAGCAGTACTTC.

This chain connects TRBV30 to TRBJ1-1, with D possibly TRBD1 on 6 matching bases. V lost 3 bases and J 4 bases, leaving 12 bases between the germline ends. This CDR3 comprises 13 residues. CDR1 is GTSNPN, CDR2 SVGIG, per germline (reference sequence). DNA of the CDR3: TGTGCCTGGAGAACACAGGGCCCCACTGAAGCTTTCTTT. Translation: CAWRTQGPTEAFF.

CDR3 DNA: TGTGCCAGCAGTCACAGGGGAACTAATGAAAAACTGTTTTTT. Translating gives CASSHRGTNEKLFF. The V and J genes are TRBV6-5 and TRBJ1-4; 7 nucleotides match TRBD1. V was pared by 5 bases and J by 1 base, with 1 base of the junction left unmatched. The CDR3 is made up of 14 amino acids. The germline gives CDR1 MNHEY, CDR2 SVGAGI.

The chain couples TRBV6-6 to TRBJ1-2; D may be TRBD1 (6 bases). There are 12 residues in the CDR3. V was cut by 2 bases and J by 8 bases, with 9 bases left in between. Germline lookup yields CDR1 MNHNY and CDR2 SVGAGI (reference sequence). The CDR3 nucleotides are TGTGCCAGCAGTTACGGGGGGCAAGGCTACACCTTC. This translates into CASSYGGQGYTF.

The table lists this clone with a few counts. The chain joins TRBV15 to TRBJ2-7; unclear D gene. The germline V and J ends were trimmed by 0 bases and 0 bases, with 6 bases remaining between them. Germline-derived CDR1 and CDR2 are LNHNV and YYDKDF (reference sequence). The CDR3 loop spans 14 amino acids. The CDR3 loop is CATSRDVSSYEQYF. CDR3 in DNA: TGTGCCACCAGCAGAGATGTGTCCTCCTACGAGCAGTACTTC. The full variable domain, in which reference TRBV15 and TRBJ2-7 provide the parts outside the CDR3, is DAMVIQNPRYQVTQFGKPVTLSCSQTLNHNVMYWYQQKSSQAPKLLFHYYDKDFNNEADTPDNFQSRRPNTSFCFLDIRSPGLGDTAMYLCATSRDVSSYEQYFGPGTRLTVT.

The chain carries TRBV7-2 and TRBJ2-2; TRBD2 might be the D (5 bases). This CDR3 is built from 15 residues. Germline V gene data show CDR1 as SGHTA and CDR2 as FQGNSA. V lost 6 bases to trimming and J lost 7 bases, with 18 bases between them. CDR3 sequence reads: CASRQPGSLYGELFF. In DNA, the CDR3 is TGTGCCAGCAGGCAACCGGGAAGCCTTTACGGGGAGCTGTTTTTT. Complete variable domain (other parts from reference TRBV7-2 and TRBJ2-2): GAGVSQSPSNKVTEKGKDVELRCDPISGHTALYWYRQSLGQGLEFLIYFQGNSAPDKSGLPSDRFSAERTGGSVSTLTIQRTQQEDSAVYLCASRQPGSLYGELFFGEGSRLTVL.

The chain combines TRBV30 with TRBJ1-4; D possibly corresponds to TRBD1 (5 bases). V lost 5 bases, J lost 5 bases, and 15 bases lay in between. Germline-derived CDR1 and CDR2 are GTSNPN and SVGIG (reference sequence). CDR3 size: 14 residues. CDR3 region: CAWGAGTENEKLFF. DNA of the CDR3: TGTGCCTGGGGGGCCGGAACGGAGAATGAAAAACTGTTTTTT.